This TCR beta chain comes out of a study of regulatory T cells in long-lasting Graves disease. In this sample, this clonotype turned up many times. Germline assignment: CDR1 SGHVS and CDR2 FQNEAQ. Trimming removed 6 bases from V and 0 bases from J, with 12 bases in between. The CDR3 sequence is 15 residues long. Time point: newly diagnosed GD, antithyroid drugs for less than 3 months. From RNA extracted from PBMCs, the TCR library was made. The TCR beta library used iRepertoire HTBI primers with Arm-PCR amplification of CDR3. MiXCR was run by TCRdb on the multiplex PCR reads, yielding one entry per CDR3 protein. The table has 350,000 to 500,000 distinct CDR3 sequences, 14% seen once. The same data also went into a second study, on T cells in Graves' hyperthyroidism and ophthalmopathy. As that report states: Uncontrolled infections, other autoimmune diseases, pregnancy or lactation led to exclusion of patients.

Sequenced material: peripheral blood mononuclear cells (PBMCs), taken at new diagnosis, from a patient treated with antithyroid drugs. V gene TRBV7-8 combines with J gene TRBJ2-1; D call uncertain. The sequence came from a woman aged 50 to 60 with Graves disease. CDR3 DNA sequence: TGTGCCAGCAGGGCTCCTATAAGCTCCTACAATGAGCAGTTCTTC. Translated, it gives CASRAPISSYNEQFF. Full variable domain (outside the CDR3, taken from reference TRBV7-8 and TRBJ2-1): GAGVSQSPRYKVAKRGQDVALRCDPISGHVSLFWYQQALGQGPEFLTYFQNEAQLDKSGLPSDRFFAERPEGSVSTLKIQRTQQEDSAVYLCASRAPISSYNEQFFGPGTRLTVL.